The T cell receptor (beta chain) described here comes from a study of blood T cell repertoires in COVID-19. Study-wide context: COVID-19 samples, acute and convalescent, were from the United States, Italy and Spain. T cells, B-cell-depleted T cells, or PBMCs supplied cDNA or gDNA.

As originally analysed: Researchers report that nucleated cell counts were estimated from reference gene primer amplification. TCRdb's table, derived via immunoSEQ multiplex PCR, lists solely in-frame clones and lacks some. V and J calls and clone size come straight from that table; D and trimming were deduced from the DNA. There are approximately 290,000 clones in the sample; around 89% occur only once, and around 0.84% lies in the top ten. Material: peripheral blood. This receptor was taken from a man aged 25 to 40 with acute or convalescent COVID-19.

The CDR3 DNA follows: TGTGCCAGCAGTTACTCTAGCGAGCAAGAGACCCAGTACTTC. Its translation: CASSYSSEQETQYF. This rearrangement joins TRBV6-6 to TRBJ2-5; maybe TRBD2 (5 bases). Trimming removed 0 bases at V and 2 bases at J, with 7 bases between. Germline V lookup: CDR1 MNHNY, CDR2 SVGAGI (reference sequence). The CDR3 has 14 amino acids.